The 23 T cell receptor beta chains presented below share a single source sample, sequenced in a study of T cells in Graves' hyperthyroidism and ophthalmopathy. RNA transcripts provided the source from which TCR beta CDR3 regions were amplified. A set of HTBI primers served as the primers for a first-round RT-PCR of the TCR CDR3. MiXCR, applied by TCRdb to the multiplex PCR reads, yields one record per CDR3 protein. The table includes around 690,000 distinct CDR3 sequences, around 15% detected once. The sequencing input was blood. The source of these receptors is a man aged 45-65 years with Graves' hyperthyroidism.

This clonotype came up many times. The genes are TRBV28 and TRBJ2-3, with D uncertain. This CDR3 region has 12 residues. Germline CDR1 reads MDHEN; CDR2 reads SYDVKM. V was trimmed by 5 bases and J by 12 bases, leaving 15 bases between them. This CDR3 is CASSVDVRSQYF. The DNA for the CDR3 is TGTGCCAGCAGTGTGGACGTACGGTCCCAGTATTTT. The whole variable domain, filled in from reference TRBV28 and TRBJ2-3, reads DVKVTQSSRYLVKRTGEKVFLECVQDMDHENMFWYRQDPGLGLRLIYFSYDVKMKEKGDIPEGYSVSREKKERFSLILESASTNQTSMYLCASSVDVRSQYFGPGTRLTVL.

This clonotype has a count of ten or more. J is TRBJ2-2 and V is TRBV28; TRBD2 matches at 8 bases. The CDR3 covers 16 residues. The V gene's germline CDR1 is MDHEN and CDR2 SYDVKM. V gave up 5 bases and J gave up 6 bases; unmatched junction bases: 11. The CDR3 protein is CASSPLWTSRPGELFF. CDR3 DNA: TGTGCCAGCAGTCCCTTATGGACTAGCCGGCCCGGGGAGCTGTTTTTT.

This clonotype was seen many times. The chain recombines TRBV5-5 with TRBJ1-2, with a tentative D call TRBD1 (6 bases). The CDR3 consists of 14 residues. The V end lost 0 bases, the J end lost 4 bases, and 10 bases lay between the germline ends. Germline assignment: CDR1 SGHKS and CDR2 YYEKEE (reference sequence). In DNA form, the CDR3 reads TGTGCCAGCAGCTTGGTGCAGGGGAGCTATGGCTACACCTTC. It encodes CASSLVQGSYGYTF.

This clonotype showed up many times. The gene calls are TRBV28 and TRBJ2-7; 10 bases agree with TRBD2. Germline assignment: CDR1 MDHEN and CDR2 SYDVKM. The trim removed 1 base at V and 3 bases at J, leaving 9 bases unmatched. There are 17 residues in the CDR3. This CDR3 is CASSLLASGRPLYEQYF. The CDR3 bases are TGTGCCAGCAGTTTATTGGCTAGCGGGAGACCCCTCTACGAGCAGTACTTC.

The chain couples TRBV28 to TRBJ2-7, with D maybe TRBD2 (5 bases). The germline gives CDR1 MDHEN, CDR2 SYDVKM. V lost 8 bases, J lost 3 bases, and 8 bases lay in between. The CDR3 totals 11 residues. In DNA, the CDR3 is TGTGCCAGCGAGGGAGACTACGAGCAGTACTTC. Protein sequence: CASEGDYEQYF.

The CDR3 here is CSARLIPGQGLAGSYEQYF. The CDR3 bases are TGCAGTGCTCGACTAATACCGGGACAGGGACTAGCGGGATCCTACGAGCAGTACTTC. The chain couples TRBV20-1 to TRBJ2-7, with 13 bases fitting TRBD2. Germline CDR1 DFQATT, CDR2 SNEGSKA (reference sequence). The CDR3 is 19 amino acids. The V and J ends lost 5 bases and 1 base, in that order; junction bases with no gene match: 17.

The table lists this clonotype with a few counts. This chain uses TRBV18 with TRBJ2-7, with D possibly being TRBD2 (6 bases). Looked up from germline, CDR1 is KGHSH and CDR2 is LQKENI. V was clipped by 0 bases and J by 7 bases, with 16 bases between them. The CDR3 has 15 amino acids. CDR3 region: CASSPPYAGIDEQYF. CDR3 sequence (DNA): TGTGCCAGCTCACCACCGTATGCGGGAATTGATGAGCAGTACTTC.

This clonotype was seen just once. V and J are TRBV6-5 and TRBJ2-3; D gene unclear. V dropped 2 bases and J dropped 0 bases, with 9 bases sitting between them. Germline V lookup: CDR1 MNHEY, CDR2 SVGAGI. CDR3 length: 15 residues. CDR3 in DNA: TGTGCCAGCAGTTACACCGGGCTAAGCACAGATACGCAGTATTTT. It specifies CASSYTGLSTDTQYF.

This sequence joins TRBV6-1 and TRBJ1-3; perhaps TRBD1 as D (5 bases). V was clipped by 6 bases and J by 2 bases, with 11 bases between them. This CDR3 has 14 amino acids. Per germline, CDR1 MNHNS and CDR2 SASEGT. Here the CDR3 DNA reads TGTGCCAGCAGAGCGGGGACGACTGGAAACACCATATATTTT. Its translation: CASRAGTTGNTIYF.

This clonotype was counted only a few times. The chain uses TRBV10-3 and TRBJ1-5, with D uncertain. The CDR3 spans 13 residues. Germline V gene sequence: CDR1 ENHRY, CDR2 SYGVKD. V was clipped by 2 bases and J by 7 bases, with 9 bases between them. As DNA, the CDR3 is TGTGCCATCAGTGAGGAGGAGAGCCAGCCCCAGCATTTT. Its translation: CAISEEESQPQHF.

This clonotype was seen a handful of times. The chain employs TRBV12-5 and TRBJ2-1; possibly TRBD1 or TRBD2 for D (5 bases each). The V end lost 9 bases, the J end lost 7 bases, and 13 bases lay between the germline ends. This CDR3 comprises 12 residues. CDR1 and CDR2 (germline): LGHNT, FRNRAP. The chain's CDR3 is CASEGFRNEQFF. The CDR3 DNA sequence: TGTGCTAGCGAGGGGTTTAGGAATGAGCAGTTCTTC.

This clonotype appeared many times. The CDR3 DNA sequence: TGTGCCAGCAGCGATGAAGGCGGAAACACTGAAGCTTTCTTT. Translated: CASSDEGGNTEAFF. This rearrangement joins TRBV9 to TRBJ1-1; D is unresolved. The CDR3 runs to 14 residues. Deletions cut 3 bases from V and 2 bases from J, with 11 bases between. Germline V gene lookup returns CDR1 SGDLS and CDR2 YYNGEE.

The rearrangement joins TRBV28 to TRBJ1-5; no clear D gene. The CDR3 extends over 15 amino acids. In germline, CDR1 is MDHEN, CDR2 SYDVKM. V shed 1 base and J shed 0 bases, with 7 bases lying between them. CDR3 sequence: CASSLSETSNQPQHF. CDR3 coding DNA: TGTGCCAGCAGTTTATCAGAGACTAGCAATCAGCCCCAGCATTTT.

The table lists this clonotype with a few counts. The chain combines TRBV6-2 or TRBV6-3 with TRBJ2-5, with D unclear. V was cut by 2 bases and J by 5 bases, with 6 bases left in between. From germline, CDR1 is MNHEY and CDR2 SVGEGT. This CDR3 spans 12 amino acids. CDR3 bases: TGTGCCAGCAGTTACCAGTTTGAGACCCAGTACTTC. Its translation is CASSYQFETQYF.

The chain employs TRBV5-1 and TRBJ2-7; TRBD1 matches at 9 bases. Germline lookup yields CDR1 SGHRS and CDR2 YFSETQ. The CDR3 consists of 13 residues. The V gene end was trimmed by 8 bases and the J gene end by 1 base; junction bases not matched to a gene: 4. The DNA of the CDR3 is TGCGCCAGTTGGACAGGGGAATCCTACGAGCAGTACTTC. It specifies CASWTGESYEQYF.

This clonotype came up many times. The chain uses TRBV24-1 and TRBJ2-5; D is possibly TRBD1 (6 bases). The CDR3 runs 14 residues. V dropped 4 bases and J dropped 3 bases, with 11 bases sitting between them. CDR1 and CDR2 (germline): KGHDR, SFDVKD. This CDR3 is CATSETGWEETQYF. The CDR3 DNA sequence: TGTGCCACCAGTGAAACAGGGTGGGAAGAGACCCAGTACTTC.

Here the CDR3 reads CASFKGDGSYEQYF. Here the CDR3 DNA reads TGTGCCAGCTTTAAGGGTGATGGCTCCTACGAGCAGTACTTC. The chain links TRBV2 to TRBJ2-7; unclear D gene. Germline-derived CDR1 and CDR2 are SNHLY and FYNNEI. This CDR3 contains 14 residues. Between the trimmed V and J ends, which lost 8 bases and 0 bases, there was a span of 14 bases.

In this sample, this clonotype turned up many times. V gene TRBV12-3 or TRBV12-4 combines with J gene TRBJ1-5, with a weak D call TRBD1 (5 bases). V dropped 8 bases and J dropped 1 base, with 12 bases sitting between them. The CDR3 covers 14 residues. For the CDR3, the DNA is TGTGCCAGCGGAATGTGGGGGAGCAATCAGCCCCAGCATTTT. This sequence encodes CASGMWGSNQPQHF.

This clonotype was recorded many times. This chain links TRBV11-3 with TRBJ2-5; 9 bases are a match to TRBD1. Trimming took 4 bases from V and 4 from J; bases not matched to a gene: 1. The germline V gene encodes CDR1 SGHNT and CDR2 YENEEA. This CDR3 spans 13 amino acids. Here the CDR3 DNA reads TGTGCCAGCAGCTCGGGACAGGGAGAGACCCAGTACTTC. Protein sequence: CASSSGQGETQYF.

This clonotype has just a few counts. This sequence joins TRBV3-1 and TRBJ2-5; 7 bases align to TRBD1. The CDR3 sequence is 16 residues long. Germline V gene sequence: CDR1 LGHDT, CDR2 YNNKEL (reference sequence). V lost 5 bases and J lost 0; bases outside the gene matches: 9. This CDR3 reads CASSVRGTVYQETQYF. The CDR3 coding sequence is TGTGCCAGCAGCGTAAGAGGGACAGTTTACCAAGAGACCCAGTACTTC.

This clonotype has only a few counts. DNA for the CDR3: TGTGCCAGCAGTTATGGTAGCGGGGGGCCTACCTCCTACGAGCAGTACTTC. This translates into CASSYGSGGPTSYEQYF. V and J are TRBV6-5 and TRBJ2-7; 10 bases are shared with TRBD2. The CDR3 runs to 17 residues. The V gene's germline CDR1 is MNHEY and CDR2 SVGAGI. J gave up 0 bases and V 3 bases, and 8 bases lay outside the gene matches.

This clonotype was recorded a few times. The V call is TRBV7-8, the J call TRBJ2-3, with 8 bases lining up with TRBD2. The CDR3 has 15 residues. CDR1 is SGHVS and CDR2 is FQNEAQ in the germline V gene. V shed 6 bases and J 0 bases; nucleotides not matched to a gene: 5. CDR3 in DNA: TGTGCCAGCAGGACGGGAGGGTTTAGCACAGATACGCAGTATTTT. Its translation is CASRTGGFSTDTQYF.

This clonotype was recorded at least ten times. The chain uses TRBV2 and TRBJ2-1; 7 positions agree with TRBD1. Germline V lookup: CDR1 SNHLY, CDR2 FYNNEI. This CDR3 is built from 14 residues. Trimming cost V 6 bases and J 6 bases; bases outside gene matches: 8. CDR3 amino acids: CASSRGQSPNEQFF. As DNA, the CDR3 is TGTGCCAGCAGCCGGGGACAGTCCCCCAATGAGCAGTTCTTC.